Sequencing of this T cell receptor (beta chain) was carried out in a study of cytomegalovirus exposure and HLA in healthy donors. General observations from the study: Among TCR sequences, most were rare, though some public TCRs appeared in many donors.

Primers: 60 Vbeta forward and 13 Jbeta reverse. Libraries were prepared by immunoSEQ multiplex PCR; TCRdb keeps only in-frame clonotypes and omits some of them. The sample has some 85,000 clones, approximately 88% seen once. The germline CDR1 and CDR2 sequences are SGHNT and YYREEE (reference sequence). This CDR3 has 15 amino acids. This clone was seen a single time. Its specificity is unknown. The junction does not match germline at one end; this may be a read error. The TCR originated in a man between 18 and 29 years old in good health and CMV-seronegative. This chain uses TRBV5-4 with TRBJ2-5; 8 bases align to TRBD2. The sequencing input was PBMCs. CDR3 in amino acids: CASSFDSGSGEAQYF. CDR3 sequence (DNA): TGTGCCAGCAGCTTTGACAGCGGGAGTGGAGAGGCCCAGTACTTC.